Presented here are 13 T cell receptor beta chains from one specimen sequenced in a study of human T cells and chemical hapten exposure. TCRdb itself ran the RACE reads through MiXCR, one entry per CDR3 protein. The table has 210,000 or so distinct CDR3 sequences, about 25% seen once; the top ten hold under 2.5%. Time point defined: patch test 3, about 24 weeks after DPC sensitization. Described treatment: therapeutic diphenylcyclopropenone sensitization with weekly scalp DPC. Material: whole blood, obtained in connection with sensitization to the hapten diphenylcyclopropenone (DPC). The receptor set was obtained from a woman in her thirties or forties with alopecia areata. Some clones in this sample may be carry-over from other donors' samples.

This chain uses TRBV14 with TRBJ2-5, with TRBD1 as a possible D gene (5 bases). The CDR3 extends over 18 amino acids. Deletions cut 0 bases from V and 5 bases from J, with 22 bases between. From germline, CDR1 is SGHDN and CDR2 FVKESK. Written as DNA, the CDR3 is TGTGCCAGCAGCCAAGATTGGGGCCCGCTCACAGCAGAGGAGACCCAGTACTTC. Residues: CASSQDWGPLTAEETQYF.

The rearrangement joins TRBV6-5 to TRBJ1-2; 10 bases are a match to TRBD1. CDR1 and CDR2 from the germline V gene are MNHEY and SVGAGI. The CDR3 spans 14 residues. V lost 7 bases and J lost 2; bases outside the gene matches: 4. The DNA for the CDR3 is TGTGCCAGCAAAAGGACAGGGGGAAACTATGGCTACACCTTC. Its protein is CASKRTGGNYGYTF.

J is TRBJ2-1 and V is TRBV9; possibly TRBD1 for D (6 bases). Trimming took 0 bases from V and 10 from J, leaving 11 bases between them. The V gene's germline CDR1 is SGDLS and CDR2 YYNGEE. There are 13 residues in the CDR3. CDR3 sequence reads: CASSVVGQGEQFF. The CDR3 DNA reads TGTGCCAGCAGCGTAGTTGGTCAGGGGGAGCAGTTCTTC.

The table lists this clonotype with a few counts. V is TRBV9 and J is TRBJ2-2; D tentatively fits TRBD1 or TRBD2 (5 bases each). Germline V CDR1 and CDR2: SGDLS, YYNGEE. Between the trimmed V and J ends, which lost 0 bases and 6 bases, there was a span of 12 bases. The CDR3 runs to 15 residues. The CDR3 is CASSVVGTPPGELFF. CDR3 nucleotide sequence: TGTGCCAGCAGCGTAGTTGGGACCCCCCCCGGGGAGCTGTTTTTT. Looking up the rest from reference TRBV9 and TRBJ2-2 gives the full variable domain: DSGVTQTPKHLITATGQRVTLRCSPRSGDLSVYWYQQSLDQGLQFLIQYYNGEERAKGNILERFSAQQFPDLHSELNLSSLELGDSALYFCASSVVGTPPGELFFGEGSRLTVL.

The CDR3 is CASSLGGLSSGNTIYF. The CDR3 nucleotides read TGTGCCAGCAGTTTAGGGGGGCTTAGCTCTGGAAACACCATATATTTT. The chain recombines TRBV27 with TRBJ1-3; D perhaps matches TRBD1 (6 bases). V dropped 2 bases and J dropped 0 bases, with 11 bases sitting between them. CDR3 size: 16 residues. Germline lookup yields CDR1 MNHEY and CDR2 SMNVEV (reference sequence).

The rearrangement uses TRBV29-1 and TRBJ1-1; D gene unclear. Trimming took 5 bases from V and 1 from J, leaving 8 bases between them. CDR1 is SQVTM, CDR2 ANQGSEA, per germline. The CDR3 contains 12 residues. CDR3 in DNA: TGCAGCGTTCTGCTTTGGAACACTGAAGCTTTCTTT. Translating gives CSVLLWNTEAFF.

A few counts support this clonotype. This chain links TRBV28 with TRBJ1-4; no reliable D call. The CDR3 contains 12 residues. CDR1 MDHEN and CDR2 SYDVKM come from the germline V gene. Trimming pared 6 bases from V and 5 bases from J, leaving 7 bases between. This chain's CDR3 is CASRTGNEKLFF. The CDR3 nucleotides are TGTGCCAGCAGGACGGGAAATGAAAAACTGTTTTTT. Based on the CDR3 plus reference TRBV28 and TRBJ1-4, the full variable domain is DVKVTQSSRYLVKRTGEKVFLECVQDMDHENMFWYRQDPGLGLRLIYFSYDVKMKEKGDIPEGYSVSREKKERFSLILESASTNQTSMYLCASRTGNEKLFFGSGTQLSVL.

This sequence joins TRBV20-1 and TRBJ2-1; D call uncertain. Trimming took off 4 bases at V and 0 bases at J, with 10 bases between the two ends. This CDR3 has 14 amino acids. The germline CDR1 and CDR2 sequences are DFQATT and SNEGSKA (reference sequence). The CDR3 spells CSANLLSSYNEQFF. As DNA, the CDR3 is TGCAGTGCTAATCTTCTTAGCTCCTACAATGAGCAGTTCTTC.

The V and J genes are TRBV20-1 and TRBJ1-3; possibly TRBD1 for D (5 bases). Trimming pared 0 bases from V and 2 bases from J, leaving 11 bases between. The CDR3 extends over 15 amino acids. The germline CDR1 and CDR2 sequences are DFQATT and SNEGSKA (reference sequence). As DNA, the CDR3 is TGCAGTGCTAGAGAAGACAGCTTCCCTGGAAACACCATATATTTT. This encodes CSAREDSFPGNTIYF.

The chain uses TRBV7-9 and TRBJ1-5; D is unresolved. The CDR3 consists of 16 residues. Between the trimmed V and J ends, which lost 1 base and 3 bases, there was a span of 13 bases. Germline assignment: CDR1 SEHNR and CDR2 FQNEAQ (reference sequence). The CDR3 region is CASSLGQSLNNQPQHF. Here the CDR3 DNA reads TGTGCCAGCAGCTTAGGACAAAGCCTAAACAATCAGCCCCAGCATTTT.

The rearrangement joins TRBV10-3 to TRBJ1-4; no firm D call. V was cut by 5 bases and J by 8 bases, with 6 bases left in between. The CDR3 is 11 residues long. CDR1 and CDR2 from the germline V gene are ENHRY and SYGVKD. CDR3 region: CAISPGEKLFF. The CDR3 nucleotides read TGTGCCATCAGTCCGGGGGAAAAACTGTTTTTT.

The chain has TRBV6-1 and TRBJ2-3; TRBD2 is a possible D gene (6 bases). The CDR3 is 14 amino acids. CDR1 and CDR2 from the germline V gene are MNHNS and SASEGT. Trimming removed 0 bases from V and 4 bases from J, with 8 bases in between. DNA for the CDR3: TGTGCCAGCAGTGAAGCGGGGGGATCAGATACGCAGTATTTT. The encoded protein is CASSEAGGSDTQYF.

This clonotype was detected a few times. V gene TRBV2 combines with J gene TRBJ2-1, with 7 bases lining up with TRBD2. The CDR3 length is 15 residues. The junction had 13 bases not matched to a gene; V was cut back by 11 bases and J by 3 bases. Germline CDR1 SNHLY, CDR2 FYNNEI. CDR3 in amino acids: CAGSPEREIYNEQFF. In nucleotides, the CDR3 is TGTGCCGGTTCTCCAGAGCGGGAAATCTACAATGAGCAGTTCTTC.